This TCR beta chain was retrieved from a study of OX40 agonist ivuxolimab in advanced cancers. Study summary: Aged roughly 23 to 85 with a mean of approximately 60 years, they were 82.7% male. Study-wide findings and caveats: Mean expanded clone counts were higher in CD8+ than CD4+ T cells. In the 0.1-3.0 mg/kg groups, partial responders showed among the lowest expansion.

This table comes from immunoSEQ multiplex PCR, and its TCRdb copy is limited to in-frame clones, with some not included. Among about 68,000 clones listed, around nine tenths were seen once. Comments on this clone: Its target is not known.

Germline V gene data show CDR1 as MDHEN and CDR2 as SYDVKM. With 7 bases removed from V and 3 bases from J, the gap between germline ends came to 3 bases. This CDR3 has 10 amino acids. The sequencing used CD4+ or CD8+ T cells sorted from blood, collected in a trial of the OX40 agonist ivuxolimab. The rearrangement links TRBV28 to TRBJ1-1, with no clear D. The sequence came from an adult with an advanced solid tumor such as melanoma, head and neck, liver or kidney cancer. In DNA form, the CDR3 reads TGTGCCAGCACGGACACTGAAGCTTTCTTT. Encoded protein: CASTDTEAFF.